The rows below give T cell receptor beta chains drawn from one sample of a study of T-cell reconstitution after alpha-beta-depleted transplantation in children. TCRdb re-called the PCR reads through MiXCR, storing one row per CDR3 protein. This sample has hundreds of thousands of distinct CDR3 sequences, with approximately 10% found just once. This material consisted of PBMCs, taken before TCRalphabeta/CD19-depleted stem cell transplant. The receptors come from a child less than two years old with acute myeloid leukemia, due to receive a stem cell transplant. Each CDR3 is given with its conserved first and last residue. A D gene is named only where the DNA matches it firmly. Clone sizes are given selectively: once, few, many, or a class where the clone is expanded.

abundance: .
v_gene: TRBV19
d_gene: .
len: 13
j_gene: TRBJ2-3
CDR3aa: CASSIDGAGTQYF
CDR3nt: TGTGCCAGTAGTATAGATGGGGCGGGTACGCAGTATTTT

abundance: many
v_gene: TRBV12-3/TRBV12-4
d_gene: TRBD1
len: 14
j_gene: TRBJ2-7
CDR3aa: CASSFGQGNYEQYF
CDR3nt: TGTGCCAGCAGTTTCGGACAGGGTAACTACGAGCAGTACTTC

abundance: many
v_gene: TRBV4-1
d_gene: .
len: 13
j_gene: TRBJ2-5
CDR3aa: CASSPQRGETQYF
CDR3nt: TGCGCCAGCAGCCCACAAAGGGGGGAGACCCAGTACTTC

abundance: .
v_gene: TRBV27
d_gene: .
len: 15
j_gene: TRBJ2-2
CDR3aa: CASSPALLRTGELFF
CDR3nt: TGTGCCAGCAGTCCGGCGCTCCTTCGTACCGGGGAGCTGTTTTTT

abundance: many
v_gene: TRBV21-1
d_gene: .
len: 13
j_gene: TRBJ1-1
CDR3aa: CASSKGRDRGSFF
CDR3nt: TGTGCCAGCAGCAAGGGTCGAGACAGGGGATCTTTCTTT

abundance: many
v_gene: TRBV5-1
d_gene: TRBD2
len: 14
j_gene: TRBJ2-7
CDR3aa: CASSFWGRAYEQYF
CDR3nt: TGCGCCAGCAGCTTTTGGGGGAGGGCCTACGAGCAGTACTTC

abundance: many
v_gene: TRBV18
d_gene: .
len: 14
j_gene: TRBJ1-4
CDR3aa: CASSTIGPAEKLFF
CDR3nt: TGTGCCAGCTCGACCATAGGGCCGGCTGAAAAACTGTTTTTT

abundance: few
v_gene: TRBV20-1
d_gene: .
len: 15
j_gene: TRBJ1-2
CDR3aa: CSARLQGNSNYGYTF
CDR3nt: TGCAGTGCTAGATTACAGGGAAATTCTAACTATGGCTACACCTTC

abundance: many
v_gene: TRBV3-1
d_gene: TRBD2
len: 14
j_gene: TRBJ2-3
CDR3aa: CASRREPSTDTQYF
CDR3nt: TGTGCCAGCAGGCGGGAGCCCAGCACAGATACGCAGTATTTT

abundance: .
v_gene: TRBV5-1
d_gene: TRBD1
len: 15
j_gene: TRBJ1-2
CDR3aa: CASSSSGTANYGYPF
CDR3nt: TGCGCCAGCAGCTCTTCCGGGACAGCGAACTATGGCTACCCCTTC

abundance: many
v_gene: TRBV5-1
d_gene: TRBD2
len: 15
j_gene: TRBJ2-7
CDR3aa: CASSRTSGSMYEQYF
CDR3nt: TGCGCCAGCAGCAGGACTAGCGGGAGTATGTACGAGCAGTACTTC

abundance: many
v_gene: TRBV5-1
d_gene: TRBD1
len: 15
j_gene: TRBJ1-4
CDR3aa: CASSIRTGTNEKLFF
CDR3nt: TGCGCCAGCAGCATCCGGACAGGGACTAATGAAAAACTGTTTTTT

abundance: many
v_gene: TRBV20-1
d_gene: TRBD1
len: 14
j_gene: TRBJ2-3
CDR3aa: CSARGQGWADTQYF
CDR3nt: TGCAGTGCTAGAGGACAGGGGTGGGCAGATACGCAGTATTTT

abundance: many
v_gene: TRBV6-1
d_gene: TRBD2
len: 15
j_gene: TRBJ2-3
CDR3aa: CASSRDYLFTDTQYF
CDR3nt: TGTGCCAGCAGTAGGGACTACCTTTTCACAGATACGCAGTATTTT

abundance: many
v_gene: TRBV29-1
d_gene: .
len: 14
j_gene: TRBJ1-2
CDR3aa: CSVEDFAGQGGYTF
CDR3nt: TGCAGCGTTGAAGATTTCGCAGGGCAAGGTGGCTACACCTTC

abundance: many
v_gene: TRBV5-5
d_gene: .
len: 14
j_gene: TRBJ2-1
CDR3aa: CASSFPQGYNEQFF
CDR3nt: TGTGCCAGCAGCTTCCCCCAGGGGTACAATGAGCAGTTCTTC

abundance: many
v_gene: TRBV24-1
d_gene: TRBD1
len: 16
j_gene: TRBJ1-5
CDR3aa: CATSDSGTGIAQPQHF
CDR3nt: TGTGCCACCAGTGATTCCGGGACAGGGATCGCTCAGCCCCAGCATTTT

abundance: many
v_gene: TRBV28
d_gene: .
len: 12
j_gene: TRBJ2-1
CDR3aa: CASSFSYNEQFF
CDR3nt: TGTGCCAGCAGTTTCTCCTACAATGAGCAGTTCTTC

abundance: many
v_gene: TRBV20-1
d_gene: .
len: 15
j_gene: TRBJ1-2
CDR3aa: CSARDLGPLRGGYTF
CDR3nt: TGCAGTGCTAGAGATCTTGGCCCACTGCGGGGAGGCTACACCTTC

abundance: many
v_gene: TRBV5-1
d_gene: .
len: 13
j_gene: TRBJ1-1
CDR3aa: CASSYILNTEAFF
CDR3nt: TGCGCCAGCAGCTACATCTTGAACACTGAAGCTTTCTTT

abundance: few
v_gene: TRBV20-1
d_gene: TRBD1
len: 12
j_gene: TRBJ1-1
CDR3aa: CSSQGMNTEAFF
CDR3nt: TGCAGTTCACAGGGGATGAACACTGAAGCTTTCTTT

abundance: many
v_gene: TRBV7-2
d_gene: .
len: 14
j_gene: TRBJ2-3
CDR3aa: CASSPRLVTDTQYF
CDR3nt: TGTGCCAGCAGCCCCCGACTAGTGACAGATACGCAGTATTTT

abundance: many
v_gene: TRBV9
d_gene: .
len: 16
j_gene: TRBJ2-3
CDR3aa: CASSVNSGVDTDTQYF
CDR3nt: TGTGCCAGCAGCGTTAACTCGGGAGTTGATACAGATACGCAGTATTTT

abundance: many
v_gene: TRBV12-3/TRBV12-4
d_gene: .
len: 14
j_gene: TRBJ1-5
CDR3aa: CASSKQLSNQPQHF
CDR3nt: TGTGCCAGCAGCAAACAGCTCTCCAATCAGCCCCAGCATTTT

abundance: many
v_gene: TRBV29-1
d_gene: .
len: 12
j_gene: TRBJ2-5
CDR3aa: CSVHKYQETQYF
CDR3nt: TGCAGCGTTCACAAGTACCAAGAGACCCAGTACTTC

abundance: many
v_gene: TRBV10-3
d_gene: .
len: 12
j_gene: TRBJ2-5
CDR3aa: CAISVGQETQYF
CDR3nt: TGTGCCATCAGTGTTGGGCAAGAGACCCAGTACTTC

abundance: .
v_gene: TRBV11-2
d_gene: TRBD2
len: 14
j_gene: TRBJ2-2
CDR3aa: CASSRSGATGELFF
CDR3nt: TGTGCCAGCAGCCGTAGCGGGGCCACCGGGGAGCTGTTTTTT

abundance: many
v_gene: TRBV7-2
d_gene: .
len: 13
j_gene: TRBJ1-1
CDR3aa: CASSLAVSTEAFF
CDR3nt: TGTGCCAGCAGCTTAGCAGTGTCAACTGAAGCTTTCTTT

abundance: many
v_gene: TRBV27
d_gene: .
len: 15
j_gene: TRBJ2-2
CDR3aa: CASSYRGSNTGELFF
CDR3nt: TGTGCCAGCAGTTATAGGGGGAGTAACACCGGGGAGCTGTTTTTT

abundance: many
v_gene: TRBV7-3
d_gene: .
len: 13
j_gene: TRBJ2-3
CDR3aa: CASSTTSTDTQYF
CDR3nt: TGTGCCAGCAGCACAACTAGCACAGATACGCAGTATTTT

abundance: many
v_gene: TRBV20-1
d_gene: TRBD2
len: 14
j_gene: TRBJ2-7
CDR3aa: CSAKLAGGYYEQYF
CDR3nt: TGCAGTGCTAAACTAGCGGGGGGCTACTACGAGCAGTACTTC

abundance: many
v_gene: TRBV20-1
d_gene: .
len: 16
j_gene: TRBJ2-1
CDR3aa: CSARDWAVFKGDEQFF
CDR3nt: TGCAGTGCTAGAGATTGGGCAGTGTTCAAAGGGGATGAGCAGTTCTTC

abundance: many
v_gene: TRBV12-3/TRBV12-4
d_gene: .
len: 14
j_gene: TRBJ1-5
CDR3aa: CASSFRGTNQPQHF
CDR3nt: TGTGCCAGCAGTTTTCGAGGGACAAATCAGCCCCAGCATTTT